The rows below give T cell receptor beta chains drawn from one sample of a study of CD8+ T cells in alopecia areata. The repertoire was sequenced with immunoSEQ multiplex PCR; TCRdb's copy has only in-frame clones and lacks some. The table has approximately 130,000 clones, around 60% seen once; the top ten hold 4.5% to 6%. Here the sequenced sample was CD4+ T cells sorted from blood, taken at week 4, from a patient treated with tofacitinib. The receptors were gathered from a human donor with alopecia areata. Each CDR3 is given with its conserved first and last residue. The D gene is left open where the match is weak. Not every row has a clone size; where given, it reads once, few, many or a size class.

TRBD2	TRBJ2-2	.	TRBV29-1	CSVGGASNTGELFF	TGCAGCGTGGGAGGGGCCTCGAACACCGGGGAGCTGTTTTTT
.	TRBJ2-2	.	TRBV15	CATSRDLTNTGELFF	TGTGCCACCAGCAGAGATCTAACCAACACCGGGGAGCTGTTTTTT
.	TRBJ2-5	.	TRBV29-1	CSVEVLGEQETQYF	TGCAGCGTTGAAGTCCTTGGGGAGCAAGAGACCCAGTACTTC
TRBD2	TRBJ2-5	.	TRBV30	CAWSVSLAGGSQETQYF	TGTGCCTGGAGTGTTAGTCTAGCGGGAGGGAGTCAAGAGACCCAGTACTTC
.	TRBJ2-7	.	TRBV28	CASRLLQGRDSGSLYEQYF	TGTGCCAGCAGACTTTTACAGGGGCGGGACTCAGGCTCCCTCTACGAGCAGTACTTC
TRBD1	TRBJ1-2	.	TRBV5-6	CASSPGTGGGTYGYTF	TGTGCCAGCAGCCCGGGGACAGGAGGAGGAACATATGGCTACACCTTC
.	TRBJ2-2	.	TRBV7-2	CATRQESNTGELFF	TGTGCCACCCGACAGGAGTCGAACACCGGGGAGCTGTTTTTT
.	TRBJ2-3	.	TRBV18	CASSPSYSDTQYF	TGTGCCAGCTCACCTTCTTACTCAGATACGCAGTATTTT
.	TRBJ2-7	.	TRBV4-1	CASSQSSYYEQYF	TGCGCCAGCAGCCAATCGAGCTATTACGAGCAGTACTTC
TRBD1	TRBJ2-2	.	TRBV6-5	CASRTGTGATGELFF	TGTGCCAGCAGAACCGGGACAGGAGCTACCGGGGAGCTGTTTTTT
TRBD1	TRBJ2-5	.	TRBV6-5	CASRAGQGEIETQYF	TGTGCCAGCAGGGCGGGACAGGGAGAAATAGAGACCCAGTACTTC
.	TRBJ1-2	.	TRBV6-5	CASARAYYGYTF	TGTGCCAGCGCCAGGGCCTACTATGGCTACACCTTC
TRBD2	TRBJ2-1	.	TRBV28	CASSLSPRTPTSGNGNEQFF	TGTGCCAGCAGTTTATCTCCCCGGACACCGACTAGCGGGAACGGCAATGAGCAGTTCTTC
TRBD1	TRBJ2-5	once	TRBV29-1	CSARGQGAVETQYF	TGCAGCGCTAGAGGACAGGGGGCGGTCGAGACCCAGTACTTC
.	TRBJ1-2	.	TRBV27	CASSDRTFNYGYTF	TGTGCCAGCAGTGACAGGACCTTTAACTATGGCTACACCTTC
.	TRBJ2-1	.	TRBV4-1	CASSLTSLNEQFF	TGCGCCAGCAGCCTAACTAGCCTCAATGAGCAGTTCTTC
TRBD1	TRBJ1-5	.	TRBV29-1	CSVGDRRYQPQHF	TGCAGCGTTGGGGACAGGAGATATCAGCCCCAGCATTTT
TRBD2	TRBJ2-4	.	TRBV30	CAWSFPGLAGNIQYF	TGTGCCTGGAGCTTTCCGGGACTAGCCGGAAACATTCAGTACTTC
.	TRBJ1-2	.	TRBV5-1	CASSLGDGGYTF	TGCGCCAGCAGCTTGGGCGACGGGGGCTACACCTTC
.	TRBJ2-5	.	TRBV29-1	CSVAGTLGETQYF	TGCAGCGTTGCCGGGACGCTAGGAGAGACCCAGTACTTC
TRBD1	TRBJ2-2	many	TRBV2	CASRRGQGATGELFF	TGTGCCAGCAGGAGAGGACAGGGGGCCACCGGGGAGCTGTTTTTT
.	TRBJ2-3	.	TRBV4-3	CASSRNNVADTQYF	TGCGCCAGCAGCCGAAACAATGTGGCAGATACGCAGTATTTT
.	TRBJ2-2	.	TRBV28	CASDTTGELFF	TGTGCCAGCGACACCACCGGGGAGCTGTTTTTT
.	TRBJ2-7	.	TRBV28	CASSFRERRNEQYF	TGTGCCAGCAGTTTCCGTGAGAGGCGCAACGAGCAGTACTTC
.	TRBJ2-2	few	TRBV5-1	CASYENTGELFF	TGCGCCAGCTACGAGAACACCGGGGAGCTGTTTTTT
.	TRBJ1-1	few	TRBV7-2	CASSLDLFRRAFF	TGTGCCAGCAGCTTAGACCTATTCCGGAGGGCTTTCTTT
.	TRBJ2-3	.	TRBV4-3	CASSQEERGTDTQYF	TGCGCCAGCAGCCAAGAGGAGCGGGGCACAGATACGCAGTATTTT
.	TRBJ1-1	.	TRBV18	CASSPPSGNRATEAFF	TGTGCCAGCTCACCACCGTCCGGGAACAGGGCCACTGAAGCTTTCTTT
TRBD1	TRBJ2-5	.	TRBV27	CASSLYQGVTETQYF	TGTGCCAGCAGTTTATATCAGGGGGTGACAGAGACCCAGTACTTC
.	TRBJ2-3	.	TRBV5-1	CASSPHSTDTQYF	TGCGCCAGCAGCCCGCATAGCACAGATACGCAGTATTTT
TRBD1	TRBJ2-7	few	TRBV7-2	CASSPGQGALEQYF	TGTGCCAGCAGCCCGGGACAGGGGGCCTTGGAGCAGTACTTC
TRBD2	TRBJ2-7	.	TRBV27	CASSGTSGQSYEQYF	TGTGCCAGCAGTGGGACTAGCGGGCAATCCTACGAGCAGTACTTC
TRBD2	TRBJ2-3	.	TRBV10-3	CAIAGSGDTDTQYF	TGTGCCATTGCCGGTAGCGGGGACACAGATACGCAGTATTTT
.	TRBJ2-6	.	TRBV2	CASSLRATGANVLTF	TGTGCCAGCAGCCTACGGGCTACTGGGGCCAACGTCCTGACTTTC